This record concerns one T cell receptor (beta chain) sequence. There is no known antigen for this receptor. Base qualities are not recorded, but no much larger clone differs from it by a single base. The immunoSEQ Assay, a bias-controlled multiplex PCR, was used to amplify TCRbeta CDR3 regions from genomic DNA. Turning to the authors' computational methods: The number of nucleated cells in each sample was estimated by amplification of reference gene primers within the assay. To quantify the absolute abundance of each unique TCRbeta CDR3 rearrangement, sequence reads were collapsed and filtered. For each sample, productive Simpson clonality was calculated as the square root of Simpson's diversity index across productive rearrangements. Imported from immuneACCESS, the table was reduced by TCRdb to in-frame sequences with V and J called. These copies leave out some clones; in studies compared against another copy, an unresolved V gene accounts for under half, and the cause of the remainder is not known. The DNA was the basis for D and trimming; V, J and clone size are from that table. The sample includes around 130,000 clones, with under 90% observed a single time. The ten largest clonotypes hold under 2% of the sample.

The data were obtained in a study of blood T cell repertoires in COVID-19 (dated by TCRdb to about 2020). Study-level background: Collaborator samples came from the United States, Italy and Spain and covered acute and convalescent phases of COVID-19. The prospective study material was composed of cDNA or gDNA derived from T cells, B-cell-depleted T cells, or PBMCs. Subjects who had been exposed to COVID-19, were actively infected with it, or had recovered from it provided the deeply sampled blood TCRbeta repertoires that made up the dataset. The repertoires were made available in a free public database intended to serve as a resource for research on the immune response to SARS-CoV-2. The samples were drawn from the first 160 participants of the ongoing ImmuneRACE study and from about 1,200 subjects provided by 6 global collaborators. A de-identified subject ID, COVID-19 status, age in years and sex were almost always included in the sample metadata. Where available, HLA class I and class II types were taken from metadata supplied by the sample provider and were not determined by assay-based typing.

CDR1 and CDR2, looked up from the germline V gene (reference sequence), are LNHDA and SQIVND. CDR3 length: 15 amino acids, cysteine to phenylalanine. Only the CDR3 DNA stays, 45 bases, in frame from base 1. V sheds 6 bases and J sheds 1 base, leaving 13 bases between their ends. Paper-wide results and their limitations: How much clinical and demographic metadata was included differed by source and by participant, and the metadata was provided uncurated.

Enrolling through a virtual design, the prospective study's participants ranged in age from roughly 18 to 100 years and lived across roughly 23 United States geographic areas. In the prospective study, participants were assigned to cohorts based on the clinical history participants reported in a screening survey and a study questionnaire. Exposed participants were defined as having been in contact with someone with a PCR-confirmed or clinician-diagnosed COVID-19 case within 2 weeks of study entry. Mobile phlebotomists in the prospective study collected whole blood, serum and a nasopharyngeal or oropharyngeal swab from every participant. Additional blood draws and questionnaires over an approximately 2-month period could optionally be provided by prospective study participants. Before DNA extraction, prospective study blood samples were shipped either frozen or at room temperature.

Sequencing was performed on PBMCs or T cells enriched from blood (not recorded which). The receptor was derived from a young woman who had been exposed to COVID-19. The chain is encoded by TRBV19 joined to TRBJ1-5; the D gene lacks a confident call. The base sequence is TGTGCCAGTAGGACCTCCGGGGTAAGCAATCAGCCCCAGCATTTT. Its protein product is CASRTSGVSNQPQHF.